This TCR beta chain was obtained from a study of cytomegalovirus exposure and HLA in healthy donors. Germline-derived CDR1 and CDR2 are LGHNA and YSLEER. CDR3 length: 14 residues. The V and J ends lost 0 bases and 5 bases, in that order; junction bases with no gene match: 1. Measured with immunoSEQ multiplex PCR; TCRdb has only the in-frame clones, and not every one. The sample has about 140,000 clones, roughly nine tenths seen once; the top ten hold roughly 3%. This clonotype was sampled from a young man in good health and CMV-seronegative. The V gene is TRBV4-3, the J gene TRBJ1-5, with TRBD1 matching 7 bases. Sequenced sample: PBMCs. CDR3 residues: CASSQDQGDQPQHF. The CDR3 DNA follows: TGCGCCAGCAGCCAAGATCAGGGGGATCAGCCCCAGCATTTT.